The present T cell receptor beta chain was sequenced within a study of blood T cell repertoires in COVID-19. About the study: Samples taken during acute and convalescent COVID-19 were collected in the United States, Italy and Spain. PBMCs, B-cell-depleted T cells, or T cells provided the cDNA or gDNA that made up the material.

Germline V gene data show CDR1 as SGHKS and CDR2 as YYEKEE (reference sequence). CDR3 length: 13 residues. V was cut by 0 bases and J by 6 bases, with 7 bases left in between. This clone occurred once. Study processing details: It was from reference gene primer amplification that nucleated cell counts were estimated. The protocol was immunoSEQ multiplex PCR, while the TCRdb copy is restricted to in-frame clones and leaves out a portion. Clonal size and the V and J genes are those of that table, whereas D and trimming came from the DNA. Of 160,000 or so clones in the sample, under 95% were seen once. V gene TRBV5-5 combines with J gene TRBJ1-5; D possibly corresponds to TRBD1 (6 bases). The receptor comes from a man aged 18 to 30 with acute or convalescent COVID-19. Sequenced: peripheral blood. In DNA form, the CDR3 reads TGTGCCAGCAGCTTGGGGGGGCCTCAGCCCCAGCATTTT. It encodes CASSLGGPQPQHF.